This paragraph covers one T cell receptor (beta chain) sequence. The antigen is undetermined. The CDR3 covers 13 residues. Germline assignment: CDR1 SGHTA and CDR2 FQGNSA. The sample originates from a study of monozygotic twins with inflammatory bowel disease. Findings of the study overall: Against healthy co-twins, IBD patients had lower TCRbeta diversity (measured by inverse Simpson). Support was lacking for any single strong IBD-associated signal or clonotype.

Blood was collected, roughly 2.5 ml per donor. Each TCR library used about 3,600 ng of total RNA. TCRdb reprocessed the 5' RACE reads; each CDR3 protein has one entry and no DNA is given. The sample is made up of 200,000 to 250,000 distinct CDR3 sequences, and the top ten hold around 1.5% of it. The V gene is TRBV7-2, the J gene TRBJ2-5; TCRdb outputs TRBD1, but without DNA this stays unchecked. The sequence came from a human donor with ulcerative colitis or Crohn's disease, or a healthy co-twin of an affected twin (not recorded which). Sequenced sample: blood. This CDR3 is CASSLEGGQTQYF.